The T cell receptor (beta chain) under discussion was sequenced for a study of blood T cells in healthy people across ages (dated by TCRdb to the mid-2010s). Broadly, across the study: Template switching captured roughly one uniquely barcoded TCR beta cDNA molecule per two T cells in model experiments. Using deep sequencing normalized with unique cDNA molecular identifiers, the study measured how TCR beta repertoire diversity changes with age. Donors were grouped into four age groups: young (average roughly 17 years), middle-aged (roughly 40), aged (around 60) and long-lived (roughly 80). To avoid experimental bias, donors of different ages were randomly spread across the sequencing lanes. The study analyzed two additional independent replicas of 1 million unique cDNA reads from the same blood draw for two donors, one aged 18 to 29 and one aged 80 or older. Summary of the overall study and its limitations: Because profiling used bulk unsorted PBMCs, naive and antigen-experienced compartments could not be compared conclusively. As age increased, observed TCR beta diversity per million T cells dropped in a roughly linear way, and a significant reduction was already evident by age around 41. Estimates of total diversity based on one million sequenced T cells were considered lower bounds and underestimates. Because donor CMV infection status was unknown, age-related changes in expanded clonotypes were potentially confounded. There was a strong correlation between observed TCR beta diversity and the percentage of naive T cells measured by flow cytometry. Compared with the aged group, the long-lived group had more naive CD4+ T cells, fewer expanded clones and increased TCR diversity, a pattern suggesting age selection.

This clonotype was observed a handful of times. It has no known antigen specificity. There are no base qualities to consult, and no much larger clone falls within one base. Systemically healthy Caucasian individuals from Russia, around 39 in total and aged roughly 6 to 100 years, were included as donors. Each donor gave ten milliliters of peripheral blood, collected into EDTA-treated Vacutainer tubes. Ficoll-Paque density-gradient centrifugation was used to isolate PBMCs, with at least 7 million obtained per sample. Trizol reagent was used to extract total RNA from PBMCs, with at least 5.5 micrograms per sample. Naive CD45RAhigh/CD27high T cell percentages were measured by flow cytometry on a PBMC aliquot from every donor. The method was 5' RACE. Sequencer: Illumina HiSeq 2500. The second PCR ran for roughly 6 to 11 cycles and used a J-beta primer mix along with a sample-barcoded 5' primer. A unique molecular identifier was introduced onto each TCR beta cDNA molecule by a template-switch 5' adaptor carrying 12 random nucleotides. Each sample yielded at least 3 million CDR3-containing paired-end reads. First-strand cDNA was synthesized from all RNA with the Mint cDNA synthesis kit, primed by a TRBC-specific oligonucleotide. Following uracil-DNA glycosylase treatment, all cDNA underwent a first 18-cycle PCR with the universal primers M1SS and BC2_uni_R. In the source study's methods: For normalization, 1 million high-quality reads were randomly selected from each sample, with every read carrying a distinct molecular identifier. Reads sharing molecular identifiers were discarded rather than binned into consensus sequences. MiTCR, set to a Q25 quality threshold and the strictest error-elimination algorithm, was used for CDR3 identification, clonotype clustering and error correction. A nonparametric unseen species model with Euler transformation was used to estimate a lower bound on total TCR beta diversity. TCRdb passed the public sequencing reads through fastp at Q25 and MiXCR, retaining productive beta sequences. Merged by CDR3 protein, the rows form single entries marked with the most common genes and DNA. These V and J calls rely on TCRdb rather than the paper's analysis. The sample data list about 1.6 million distinct CDR3 sequences, and about 35% of these were observed just once. 10% to 12% of the sample is held by the ten biggest clonotypes.

The origin of this receptor is a woman in her twenties or thirties in good health. The sample taken for sequencing was blood.

CDR3 loop: CASSLGTQPEQYF. The nucleotide sequence is TGTGCCAGCAGCTTGGGGACCCAACCCGAGCAGTACTTC. This chain is built from TRBV7-9 and TRBJ2-7; the D gene is possibly TRBD1 or TRBD2, with 5 bases matching each. V is clipped by 3 bases and J by 6 bases, and the sequence between their germline boundaries is 12 bases long. The germline V gene (reference sequence) gives CDR1 as SEHNR and CDR2 as FQNEAQ. CDR3 length: 13 amino acids, cysteine to phenylalanine. Solely the CDR3 DNA is kept, with 39 bases framed from the first base.